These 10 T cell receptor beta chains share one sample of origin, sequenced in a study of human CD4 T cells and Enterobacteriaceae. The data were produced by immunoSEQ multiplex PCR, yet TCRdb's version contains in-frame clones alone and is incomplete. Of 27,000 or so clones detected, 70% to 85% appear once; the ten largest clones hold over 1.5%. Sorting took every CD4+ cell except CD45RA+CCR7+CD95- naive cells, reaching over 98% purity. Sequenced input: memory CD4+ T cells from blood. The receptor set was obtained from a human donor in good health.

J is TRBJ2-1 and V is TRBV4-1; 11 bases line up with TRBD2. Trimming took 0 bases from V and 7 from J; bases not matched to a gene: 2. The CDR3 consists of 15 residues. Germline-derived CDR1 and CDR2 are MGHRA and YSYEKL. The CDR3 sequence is CASSQDSGRANEQFF. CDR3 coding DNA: TGCGCCAGCAGCCAAGATAGCGGGAGGGCGAATGAGCAGTTCTTC.

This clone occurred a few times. CDR3 nucleotide sequence: TGTGCCAGCAGCTTGACAGGGGACGGTCAGCCCCAGCATTTT. Encoded protein: CASSLTGDGQPQHF. The chain joins TRBV5-5 to TRBJ1-5; 7 nucleotides line up with TRBD1. The CDR3 totals 14 residues. The ends lost 1 base at V and 6 bases at J; junction bases unmatched: 4. Germline V gives CDR1 SGHKS, CDR2 YYEKEE (reference sequence).

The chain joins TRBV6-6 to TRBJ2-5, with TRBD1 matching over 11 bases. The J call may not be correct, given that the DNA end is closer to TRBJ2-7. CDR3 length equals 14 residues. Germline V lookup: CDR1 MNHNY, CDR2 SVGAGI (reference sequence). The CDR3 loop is CASSRGQGVNEQYF. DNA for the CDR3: TGTGCCAGCAGTCGGGGACAGGGGGTTAACGAGCAGTACTTC.

The CDR3, as DNA: TGTGCCAGCAGTACGGGGACCTATGGCTACACCTTC. Translated: CASSTGTYGYTF. The rearrangement joins TRBV28 to TRBJ1-2, with D perhaps matching TRBD1 (5 bases). V was cut by 5 bases and J by 4 bases, with 8 bases left in between. Germline V gene data show CDR1 as MDHEN and CDR2 as SYDVKM. The CDR3 contains 12 residues.

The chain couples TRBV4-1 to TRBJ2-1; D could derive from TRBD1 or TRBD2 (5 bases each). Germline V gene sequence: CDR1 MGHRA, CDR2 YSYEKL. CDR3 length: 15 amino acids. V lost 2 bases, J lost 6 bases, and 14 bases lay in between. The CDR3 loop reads CASSQLGTPFNEQFF. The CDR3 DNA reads TGCGCCAGCAGCCAACTCGGGACCCCCTTCAATGAGCAGTTCTTC.

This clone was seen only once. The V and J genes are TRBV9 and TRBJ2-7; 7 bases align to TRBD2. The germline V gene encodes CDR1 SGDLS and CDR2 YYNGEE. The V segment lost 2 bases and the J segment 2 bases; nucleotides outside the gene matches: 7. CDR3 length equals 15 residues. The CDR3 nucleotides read TGTGCCAGCAGCGTGGGGCCTAGCGGCGCCTACGAGCAGTACTTC. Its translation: CASSVGPSGAYEQYF.

The CDR3 nucleotides are TGCGCCAGCAGTGAACAGCCCCAGCATTTT. As protein: CASSEQPQHF. The rearrangement links TRBV10-1 to TRBJ1-5; D is ambiguous. Per germline, CDR1 WNHNN and CDR2 SYGVQD (reference sequence). Trimming stripped 3 bases from V and 7 bases from J, with 1 base between. CDR3 length: 10 amino acids.

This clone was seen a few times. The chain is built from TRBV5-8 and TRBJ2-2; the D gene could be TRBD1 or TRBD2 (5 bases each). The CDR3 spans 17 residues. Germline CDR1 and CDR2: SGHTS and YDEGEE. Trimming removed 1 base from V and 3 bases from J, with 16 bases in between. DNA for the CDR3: TGTGCCAGCAGCTTGCCTAGGTCCGGGGCCGACACCGGGGAGCTGTTTTTT. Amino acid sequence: CASSLPRSGADTGELFF.

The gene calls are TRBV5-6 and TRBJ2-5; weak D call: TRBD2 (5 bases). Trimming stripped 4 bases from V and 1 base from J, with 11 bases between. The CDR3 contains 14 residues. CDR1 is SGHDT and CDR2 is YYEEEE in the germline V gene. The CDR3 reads CASSVVGLQETQYF. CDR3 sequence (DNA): TGTGCCAGCAGCGTCGTCGGACTCCAAGAGACCCAGTACTTC. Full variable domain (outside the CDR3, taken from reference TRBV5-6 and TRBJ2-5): DAGVTQSPTHLIKTRGQQVTLRCSPKSGHDTVSWYQQALGQGPQFIFQYYEEEERQRGNFPDRFSGHQFPNYSSELNVNALLLGDSALYLCASSVVGLQETQYFGPGTRLLVL.

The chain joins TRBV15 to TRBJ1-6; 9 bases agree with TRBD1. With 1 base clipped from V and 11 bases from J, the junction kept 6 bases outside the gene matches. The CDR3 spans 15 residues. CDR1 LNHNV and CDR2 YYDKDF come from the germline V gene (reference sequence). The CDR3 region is CATSRAGQGETPLHF. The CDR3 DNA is TGTGCCACCAGCAGAGCGGGACAGGGCGAGACACCCCTCCACTTT.